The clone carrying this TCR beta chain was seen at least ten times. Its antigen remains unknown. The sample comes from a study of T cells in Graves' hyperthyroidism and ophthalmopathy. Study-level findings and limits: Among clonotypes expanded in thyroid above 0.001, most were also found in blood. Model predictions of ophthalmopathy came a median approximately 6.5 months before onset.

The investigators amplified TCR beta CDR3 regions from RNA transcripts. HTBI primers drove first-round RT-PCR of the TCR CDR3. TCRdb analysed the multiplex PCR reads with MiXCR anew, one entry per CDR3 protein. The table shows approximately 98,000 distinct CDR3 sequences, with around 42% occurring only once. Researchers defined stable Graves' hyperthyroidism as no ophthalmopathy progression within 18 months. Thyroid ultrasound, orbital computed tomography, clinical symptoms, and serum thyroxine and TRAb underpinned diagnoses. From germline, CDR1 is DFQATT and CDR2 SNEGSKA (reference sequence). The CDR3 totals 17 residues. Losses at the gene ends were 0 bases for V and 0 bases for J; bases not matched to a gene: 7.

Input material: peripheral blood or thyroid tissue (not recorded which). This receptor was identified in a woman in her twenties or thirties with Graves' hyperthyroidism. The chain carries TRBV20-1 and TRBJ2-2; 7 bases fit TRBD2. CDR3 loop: CSARDVWGGSNTGELFF. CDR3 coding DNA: TGCAGTGCTAGAGACGTATGGGGGGGGTCGAACACCGGGGAGCTGTTTTTT.